This T cell receptor beta chain was identified during a study of blood T cell repertoires in COVID-19. The CDR3 has 17 amino acids. V lost 5 bases, J lost 2 bases, and 10 bases stayed unmatched. Germline loops: CDR1 SGHNT, CDR2 YENEEA. The data were produced by immunoSEQ multiplex PCR, yet TCRdb's version contains in-frame clones alone and is incomplete. The table shows roughly 160,000 clones, with 70% to 85% occurring only once. The clonotype comes from a woman between 70 and 85 years old in a cohort exposed to, infected with or recovered from COVID-19 (not recorded which). Sequencing was done on a sample of PBMCs or T cells enriched from blood (not recorded which). The gene calls are TRBV11-3 and TRBJ2-3, with TRBD2 identical over 10 bases. CDR3 bases: TGTGCCAGCAGCCCGGCGTCGAGCGGGAGGGCCACAGATACGCAGTATTTT. Translating gives CASSPASSGRATDTQYF.